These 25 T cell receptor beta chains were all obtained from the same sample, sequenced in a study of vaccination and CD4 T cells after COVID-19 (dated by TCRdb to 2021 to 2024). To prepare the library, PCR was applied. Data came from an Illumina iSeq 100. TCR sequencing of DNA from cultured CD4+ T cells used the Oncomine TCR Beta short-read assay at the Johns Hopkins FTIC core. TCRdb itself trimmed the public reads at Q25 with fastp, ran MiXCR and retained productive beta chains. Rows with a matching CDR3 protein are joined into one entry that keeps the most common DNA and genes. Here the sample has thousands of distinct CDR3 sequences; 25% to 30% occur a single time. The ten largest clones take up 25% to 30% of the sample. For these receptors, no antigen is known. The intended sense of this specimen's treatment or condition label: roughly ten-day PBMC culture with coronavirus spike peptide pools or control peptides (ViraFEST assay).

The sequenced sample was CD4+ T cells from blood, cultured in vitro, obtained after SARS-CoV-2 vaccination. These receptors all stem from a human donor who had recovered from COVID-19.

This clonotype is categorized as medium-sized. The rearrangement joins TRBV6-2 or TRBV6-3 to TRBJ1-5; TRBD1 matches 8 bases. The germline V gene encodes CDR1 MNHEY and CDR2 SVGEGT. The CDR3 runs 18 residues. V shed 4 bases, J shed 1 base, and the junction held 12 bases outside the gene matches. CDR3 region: CASSSPRTGIGSNQPQHF. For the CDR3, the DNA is TGTGCCAGCAGTTCCCCTCGGACAGGGATTGGAAGCAATCAGCCCCAGCATTTT.

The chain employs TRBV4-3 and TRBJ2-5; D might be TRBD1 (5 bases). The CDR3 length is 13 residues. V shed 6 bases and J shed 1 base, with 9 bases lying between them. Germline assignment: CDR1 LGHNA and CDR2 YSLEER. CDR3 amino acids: CASSQGPQETQYF. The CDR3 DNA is TGCGCCAGCAGTCAGGGTCCCCAAGAGACCCAGTACTTC.

CDR3 DNA sequence: TGCGCACCTTCCGTTAGGGGGGGTACCTACGAGCAGTACTTC. Amino acids: CAPSVRGGTYEQYF. The chain is built from TRBV20-1 and TRBJ2-7, with TRBD2 as a possible D gene (7 bases). CDR3 length: 14 amino acids. The germline CDR1 and CDR2 sequences are DFQATT and SNEGSKA (reference sequence).

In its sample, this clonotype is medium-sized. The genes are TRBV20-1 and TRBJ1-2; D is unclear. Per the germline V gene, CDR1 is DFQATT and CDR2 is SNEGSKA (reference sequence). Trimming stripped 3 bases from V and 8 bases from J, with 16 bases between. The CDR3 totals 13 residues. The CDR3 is CSARTSIGLGYTF. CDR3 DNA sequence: TGCAGTGCTAGGACGTCTATTGGTTTGGGCTACACCTTC.

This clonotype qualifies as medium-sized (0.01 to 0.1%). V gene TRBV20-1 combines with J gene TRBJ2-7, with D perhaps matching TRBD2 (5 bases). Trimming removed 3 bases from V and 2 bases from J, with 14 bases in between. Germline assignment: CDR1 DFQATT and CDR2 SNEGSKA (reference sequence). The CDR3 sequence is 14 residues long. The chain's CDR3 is CSASSEGHTYEQYF. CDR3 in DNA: TGCAGTGCTAGTTCTGAGGGTCACACCTACGAGCAGTACTTC.

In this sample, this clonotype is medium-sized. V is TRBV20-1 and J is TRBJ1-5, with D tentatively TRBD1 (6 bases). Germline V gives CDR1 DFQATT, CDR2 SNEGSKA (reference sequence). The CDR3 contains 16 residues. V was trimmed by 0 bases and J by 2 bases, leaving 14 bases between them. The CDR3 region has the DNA TGCAGTGCTAGAGATCCGTTGGGGGCCCGCAATCAGCCCCAGCATTTT. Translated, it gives CSARDPLGARNQPQHF.

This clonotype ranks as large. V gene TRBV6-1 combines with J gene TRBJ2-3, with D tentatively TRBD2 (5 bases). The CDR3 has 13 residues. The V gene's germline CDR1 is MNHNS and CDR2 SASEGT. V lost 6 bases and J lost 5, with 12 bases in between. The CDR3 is CASRRDEGDTQYF. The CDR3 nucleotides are TGTGCCAGCAGGAGAGATGAGGGAGATACGCAGTATTTT.

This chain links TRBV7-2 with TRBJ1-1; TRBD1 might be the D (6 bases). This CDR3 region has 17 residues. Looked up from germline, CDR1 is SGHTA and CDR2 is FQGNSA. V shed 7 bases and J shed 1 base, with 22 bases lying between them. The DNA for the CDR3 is TGTGCCAGCATCCCCAGCCCTTGGGGGGCGGGGAACACTGAAGCTTTCTTT. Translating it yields CASIPSPWGAGNTEAFF.

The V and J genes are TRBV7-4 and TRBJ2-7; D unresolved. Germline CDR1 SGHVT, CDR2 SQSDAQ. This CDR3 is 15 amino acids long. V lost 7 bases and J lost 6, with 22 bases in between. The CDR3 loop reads CASTTDGAWNCEQYF. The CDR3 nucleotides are TGTGCCAGCACCACCGATGGCGCGTGGAACTGCGAGCAGTACTTC. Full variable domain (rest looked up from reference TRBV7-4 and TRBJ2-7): GAGVSQSPRYKVAKRGRDVALRCDSISGHVTLYWYRQTLGQGSEVLTYSQSDAQRDKSGRPSGRFSAERPERSVSTLKIQRTEQGDSAVYLCASTTDGAWNCEQYFGPGTRLTVT.

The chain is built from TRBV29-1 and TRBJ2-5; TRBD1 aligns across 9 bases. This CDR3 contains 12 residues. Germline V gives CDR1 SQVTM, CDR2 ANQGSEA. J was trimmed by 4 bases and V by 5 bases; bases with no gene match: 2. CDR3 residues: CSVMTGGETQYF. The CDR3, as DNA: TGCAGCGTTATGACAGGGGGAGAGACCCAGTACTTC.

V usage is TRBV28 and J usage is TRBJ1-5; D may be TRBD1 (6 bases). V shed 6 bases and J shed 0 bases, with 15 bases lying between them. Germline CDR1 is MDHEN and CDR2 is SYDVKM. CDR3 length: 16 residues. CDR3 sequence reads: CASSLRDTNSNQPQHF. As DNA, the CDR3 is TGTGCCAGCAGCCTCAGGGACACCAATAGCAATCAGCCCCAGCATTTT. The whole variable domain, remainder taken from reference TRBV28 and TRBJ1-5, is DVKVTQSSRYLVKRTGEKVFLECVQDMDHENMFWYRQDPGLGLRLIYFSYDVKMKEKGDIPEGYSVSREKKERFSLILESASTNQTSMYLCASSLRDTNSNQPQHFGDGTRLSIL.

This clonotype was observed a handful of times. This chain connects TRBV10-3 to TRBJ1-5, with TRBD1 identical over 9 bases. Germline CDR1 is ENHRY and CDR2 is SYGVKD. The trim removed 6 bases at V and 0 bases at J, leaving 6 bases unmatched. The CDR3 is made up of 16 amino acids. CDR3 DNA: TGTGCCATCAGGGAGGACAGGGGATCTAGCAATCAGCCCCAGCATTTT. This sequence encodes CAIREDRGSSNQPQHF.

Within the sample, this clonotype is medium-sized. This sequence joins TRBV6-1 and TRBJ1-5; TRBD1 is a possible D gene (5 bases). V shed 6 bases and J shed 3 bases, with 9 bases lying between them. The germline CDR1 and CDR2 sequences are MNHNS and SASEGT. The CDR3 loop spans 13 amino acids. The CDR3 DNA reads TGTGCCAGCAGGGGGCAGGTCAATCAGCCCCAGCATTTT. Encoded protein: CASRGQVNQPQHF.

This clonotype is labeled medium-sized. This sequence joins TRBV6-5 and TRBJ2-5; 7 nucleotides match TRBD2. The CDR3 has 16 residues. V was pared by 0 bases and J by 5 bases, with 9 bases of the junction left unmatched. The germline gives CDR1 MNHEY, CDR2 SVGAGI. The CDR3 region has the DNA TGTGCCAGCAGTTACTCGACTAGACGGGGAGGGGAGACCCAGTACTTC. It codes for CASSYSTRRGGETQYF.

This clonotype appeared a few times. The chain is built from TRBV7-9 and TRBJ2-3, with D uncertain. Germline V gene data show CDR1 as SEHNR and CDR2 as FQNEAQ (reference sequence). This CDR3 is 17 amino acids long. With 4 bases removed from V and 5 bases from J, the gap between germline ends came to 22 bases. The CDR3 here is CASSSRGATLAQDTQYF. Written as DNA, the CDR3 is TGTGCCAGCAGCTCCCGAGGTGCTACCCTGGCCCAAGATACGCAGTATTTT.

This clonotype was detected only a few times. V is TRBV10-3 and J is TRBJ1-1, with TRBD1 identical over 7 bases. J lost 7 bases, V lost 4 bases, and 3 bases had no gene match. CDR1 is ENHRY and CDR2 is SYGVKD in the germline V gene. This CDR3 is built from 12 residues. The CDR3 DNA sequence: TGTGCCATCAGTGGGACAGGCGGTGAAGCTTTCTTT. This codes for CAISGTGGEAFF.

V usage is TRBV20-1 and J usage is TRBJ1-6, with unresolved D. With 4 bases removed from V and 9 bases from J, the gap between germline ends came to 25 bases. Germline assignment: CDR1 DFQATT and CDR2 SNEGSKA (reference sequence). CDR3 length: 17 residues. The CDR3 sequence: CSAIPGGSGGSSSPLHF. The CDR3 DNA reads TGCAGTGCTATACCGGGAGGGTCGGGAGGGAGTAGTTCACCCCTCCACTTT.

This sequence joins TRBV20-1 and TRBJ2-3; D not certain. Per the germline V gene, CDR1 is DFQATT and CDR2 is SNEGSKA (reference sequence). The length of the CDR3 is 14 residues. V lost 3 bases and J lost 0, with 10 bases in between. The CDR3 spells CSASPASSTDTQYF. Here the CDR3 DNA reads TGCAGTGCTAGCCCAGCCAGTAGCACAGATACGCAGTATTTT.

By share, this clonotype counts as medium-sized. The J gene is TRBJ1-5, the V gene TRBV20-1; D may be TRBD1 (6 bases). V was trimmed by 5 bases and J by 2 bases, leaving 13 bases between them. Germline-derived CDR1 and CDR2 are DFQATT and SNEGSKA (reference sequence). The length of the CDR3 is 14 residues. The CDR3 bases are TGCAGTGCTCCGTCACAGGGCGGCAATCAGCCCCAGCATTTT. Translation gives CSAPSQGGNQPQHF.

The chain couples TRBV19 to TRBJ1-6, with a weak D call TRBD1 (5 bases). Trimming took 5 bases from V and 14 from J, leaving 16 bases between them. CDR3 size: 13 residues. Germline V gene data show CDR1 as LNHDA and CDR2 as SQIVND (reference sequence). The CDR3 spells CASSAGTPQALHF. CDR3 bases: TGTGCCAGTAGTGCCGGGACCCCGCAGGCCCTCCACTTT. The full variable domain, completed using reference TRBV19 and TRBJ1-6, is DGGITQSPKYLFRKEGQNVTLSCEQNLNHDAMYWYRQDPGQGLRLIYYSQIVNDFQKGDIAEGYSVSREKKESFPLTVTSAQKNPTAFYLCASSAGTPQALHFGNGTRLTVT.

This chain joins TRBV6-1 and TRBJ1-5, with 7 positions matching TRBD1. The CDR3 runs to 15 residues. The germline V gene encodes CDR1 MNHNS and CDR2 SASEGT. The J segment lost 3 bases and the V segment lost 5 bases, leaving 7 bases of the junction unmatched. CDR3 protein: CASSPVGQINQPQHF. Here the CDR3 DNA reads TGTGCCAGCAGTCCCGTGGGACAGATCAATCAGCCCCAGCATTTT.

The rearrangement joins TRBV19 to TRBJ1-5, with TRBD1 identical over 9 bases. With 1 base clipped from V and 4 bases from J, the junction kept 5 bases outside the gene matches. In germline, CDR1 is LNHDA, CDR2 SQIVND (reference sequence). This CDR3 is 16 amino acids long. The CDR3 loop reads CASSIVTGGINQPQHF. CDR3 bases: TGTGCCAGTAGTATAGTTACAGGGGGCATTAATCAGCCCCAGCATTTT.

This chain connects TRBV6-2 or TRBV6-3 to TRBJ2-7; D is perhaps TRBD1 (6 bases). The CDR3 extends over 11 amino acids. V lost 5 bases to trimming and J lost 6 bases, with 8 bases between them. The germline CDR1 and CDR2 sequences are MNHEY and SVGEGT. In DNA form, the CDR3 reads TGTGCCAGCAGTGACAGGCTCGAGCAGTACTTC. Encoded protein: CASSDRLEQYF.

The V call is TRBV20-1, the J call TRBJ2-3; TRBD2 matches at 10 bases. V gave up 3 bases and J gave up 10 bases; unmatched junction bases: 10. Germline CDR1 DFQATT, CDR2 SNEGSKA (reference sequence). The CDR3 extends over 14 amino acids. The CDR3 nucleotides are TGCAGTGCTAGGGACCAGCGGGGGGGCCTCTCGCAGTATTTT. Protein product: CSARDQRGGLSQYF.

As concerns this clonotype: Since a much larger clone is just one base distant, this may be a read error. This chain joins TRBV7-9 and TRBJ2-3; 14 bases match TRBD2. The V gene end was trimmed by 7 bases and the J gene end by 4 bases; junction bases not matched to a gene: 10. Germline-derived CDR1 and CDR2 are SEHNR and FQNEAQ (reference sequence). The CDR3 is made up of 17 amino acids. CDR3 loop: CASKGRLAGGQADTQYF. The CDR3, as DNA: TGTGCCAGCAAGGGACGACTAGCGGGGGGGCAAGCAGATACGCAGTATTTT.